The clone carrying this TCR beta chain was seen a single time. Antigen unknown. The data were obtained in a study of cytomegalovirus exposure and HLA in healthy donors. Study details: A later analysis reported the 120 or so validation repertoires used the same platform as the 550 to 800 first-cohort repertoires.

The CDR3 totals 15 residues. Germline V gene lookup returns CDR1 LNHNV and CDR2 YYDKDF (reference sequence). Trimming left V 0 bases short and J 2 bases short, with 11 bases between. The study's findings and limits: It was reported that the classifier diagnosed cytomegalovirus status with high specificity and sensitivity in both the original and validation cohorts. Rare TCR sequences predominated, though certain public TCRs were found in many donors.

Using immunoSEQ multiplex PCR, the repertoire was profiled, and TCRdb retains in-frame clones only, with some absent. Among under 110,000 clones listed, around 90% were seen once. The sequence derives from a woman between 18 and 29 years old in good health and CMV-seropositive. The sequenced sample was PBMCs. The V call is TRBV15, the J call TRBJ2-7; tentative D call: TRBD1 (5 bases). In DNA, the CDR3 is TGTGCCACCAGCAGAGAACAGGCGGCCACCTACGAGCAGTACTTC. Protein sequence: CATSREQAATYEQYF. Full variable domain (rest looked up from reference TRBV15 and TRBJ2-7): DAMVIQNPRYQVTQFGKPVTLSCSQTLNHNVMYWYQQKSSQAPKLLFHYYDKDFNNEADTPDNFQSRRPNTSFCFLDIRSPGLGDTAMYLCATSREQAATYEQYFGPGTRLTVT.